The 17 T cell receptor beta chains in this list originate from one sample, sequenced in a study of cytomegalovirus exposure and HLA in healthy donors. Sequenced by immunoSEQ multiplex PCR; TCRdb stores in-frame clones only, minus some. This table has 300,000 to 400,000 clones, 70% to 90% appearing once. The sequenced sample consisted of PBMCs. These receptors all come from a man aged 30 to 39 in good health and CMV-seronegative.

The J gene is TRBJ1-5, the V gene TRBV10-3, with a weak D call TRBD1 (6 bases). This CDR3 comprises 16 residues. V was shortened by 11 bases and J by 0 bases, with 20 bases between the two germline ends. Germline V gene lookup returns CDR1 ENHRY and CDR2 SYGVKD. The CDR3 sequence is CASSGTSAYSNQPQHF. Written as DNA, the CDR3 is TGTGCCTCCTCCGGGACATCGGCCTATAGCAATCAGCCCCAGCATTTT.

The chain couples TRBV2 to TRBJ2-5; D ambiguous. Germline assignment: CDR1 SNHLY and CDR2 FYNNEI. V was trimmed by 8 bases and J by 5 bases, leaving 9 bases between them. The CDR3 covers 11 residues. The CDR3 here is CASGFKETQYF. The CDR3 DNA follows: TGTGCCAGCGGCTTCAAGGAGACCCAGTACTTC.

CDR3 region: CASSQDLGGFPYEQYF. The CDR3 DNA sequence: TGTGCCAGCAGCCAAGATCTAGGAGGGTTTCCCTACGAGCAGTACTTC. This sequence joins TRBV4-2 and TRBJ2-7, with D tentatively TRBD2 (6 bases). The CDR3 sequence is 16 residues long. V was trimmed by 0 bases and J by 2 bases, leaving 14 bases between them. Looked up from germline, CDR1 is LGHNA and CDR2 is YNFKEQ.

This sequence joins TRBV5-1 and TRBJ2-7; D perhaps matches TRBD2 (6 bases). Trimming cost V 4 bases and J 3 bases, with 17 bases left between them. CDR1 SGHRS and CDR2 YFSETQ come from the germline V gene. The CDR3 loop spans 15 amino acids. CDR3 in amino acids: CASSLRLAENYEQYF. For the CDR3, the DNA is TGCGCCAGCAGCCTGAGGTTAGCGGAGAACTACGAGCAGTACTTC.

The chain employs TRBV30 and TRBJ2-2; 12 bases are a match to TRBD2. J gave up 4 bases and V 3 bases, and 6 bases lay outside the gene matches. The CDR3 is 16 residues long. CDR1 is GTSNPN, CDR2 SVGIG, per germline (reference sequence). The CDR3 here is CAWSAGLAGPTGELFF. CDR3 nucleotides: TGTGCCTGGAGCGCAGGACTAGCGGGGCCCACCGGGGAGCTGTTTTTT.

The rearrangement joins TRBV5-1 to TRBJ2-7; TRBD1 might be the D (5 bases). The CDR3 loop spans 15 amino acids. V lost 0 bases, J lost 0 bases, and 10 bases lay in between. The germline V gene has CDR1 SGHRS and CDR2 YFSETQ. The CDR3 sequence is CASSLEPGNSYEQYF. The CDR3 DNA follows: TGCGCCAGCAGCTTGGAACCAGGGAACTCCTACGAGCAGTACTTC. Based on the CDR3 plus reference TRBV5-1 and TRBJ2-7, the full variable domain is KAGVTQTPRYLIKTRGQQVTLSCSPISGHRSVSWYQQTPGQGLQFLFEYFSETQRNKGNFPGRFSGRQFSNSRSEMNVSTLELGDSALYLCASSLEPGNSYEQYFGPGTRLTVT.

J is TRBJ2-1 and V is TRBV10-2, with 7 positions matching TRBD1. J lost 6 bases, V lost 0 bases, and 2 bases had no gene match. The CDR3 totals 14 residues. Germline-derived CDR1 and CDR2 are WSHSY and SAAADI. CDR3 sequence reads: CASSESPGGNEQFF. CDR3 bases: TGCGCCAGCAGTGAGTCTCCAGGGGGCAATGAGCAGTTCTTC.

V usage is TRBV10-3 and J usage is TRBJ2-3; 7 nucleotides align to TRBD1. The V segment lost 8 bases and the J segment 4 bases; nucleotides outside the gene matches: 9. The germline V gene encodes CDR1 ENHRY and CDR2 SYGVKD. There are 14 residues in the CDR3. The CDR3: CAIGNTGEADTQYF. DNA of the CDR3: TGTGCCATCGGGAACACAGGGGAAGCAGATACGCAGTATTTT.

The CDR3 here is CASSLNPAIYEQYF. The DNA for the CDR3 is TGTGCCAGCAGCTTAAACCCTGCTATCTACGAGCAGTACTTC. The chain employs TRBV7-8 and TRBJ2-7, with unresolved D. Germline values: CDR1 SGHVS, CDR2 FQNEAQ. The CDR3 has 14 amino acids. With 2 bases removed from V and 3 bases from J, the gap between germline ends came to 11 bases.

This chain uses TRBV11-2 with TRBJ1-4; possible D gene TRBD1, 6 bases. Trimming left V 1 base short and J 6 bases short, with 9 bases between. CDR3 size: 14 residues. CDR1 is SGHAT and CDR2 is FQNNGV in the germline V gene. CDR3 DNA: TGTGCCAGCAGCTTAGGCCAGGGGCATGAAAAACTGTTTTTT. It codes for CASSLGQGHEKLFF. Filled out from reference TRBV11-2 and TRBJ1-4, the complete variable domain reads EAGVAQSPRYKIIEKRQSVAFWCNPISGHATLYWYQQILGQGPKLLIQFQNNGVVDDSQLPKDRFSAERLKGVDSTLKIQPAKLEDSAVYLCASSLGQGHEKLFFGSGTQLSVL.

This clone was seen more than once but under ten times. The V call is TRBV7-6, the J call TRBJ1-2; TRBD1 is a possible D gene (5 bases). In germline, CDR1 is SGHVS, CDR2 FNYEAQ. CDR3 size: 16 residues. V was pared by 10 bases and J by 7 bases, with 28 bases between. For the CDR3, the DNA is TGTGCCACCTCTCCGGGAGCGGGGGAGTTTGTAGGTGGCTACACCTTC. This codes for CATSPGAGEFVGGYTF. The variable domain in full, with the rest retrieved from reference TRBV7-6 and TRBJ1-2, is GAGVSQSPRYKVTKRGQDVALRCDPISGHVSLYWYRQALGQGPEFLTYFNYEAQQDKSGLPNDRFSAERPEGSISTLTIQRTEQRDSAMYRCATSPGAGEFVGGYTFGSGTRLTVV.

This chain uses TRBV7-2 with TRBJ2-1; a possible D gene is TRBD2 (7 bases). Trimming shortened V by 8 bases and J by 0 bases, and 17 bases separated the two germline ends. The CDR3 is 16 residues long. Germline loops: CDR1 SGHTA, CDR2 FQGNSA. CDR3 sequence (DNA): TGTGCCAGCGTCCGGACGGGGGGCTTCTCCTACAATGAGCAGTTCTTC. Encoded protein: CASVRTGGFSYNEQFF. The entire variable domain, with the rest obtained from reference TRBV7-2 and TRBJ2-1, is as follows: GAGVSQSPSNKVTEKGKDVELRCDPISGHTALYWYRQSLGQGLEFLIYFQGNSAPDKSGLPSDRFSAERTGGSVSTLTIQRTQQEDSAVYLCASVRTGGFSYNEQFFGPGTRLTVL.

V gene TRBV6-5 combines with J gene TRBJ2-7, with D perhaps TRBD1 (6 bases). Trimming shortened V by 7 bases and J by 3 bases, and 19 bases separated the two germline ends. CDR1 MNHEY and CDR2 SVGAGI come from the germline V gene. The CDR3 has 15 amino acids. The CDR3 nucleotides are TGTGCCAGCACATATATACAGGGCCTTTACTACGAGCAGTACTTC. Amino acids: CASTYIQGLYYEQYF.

V gene TRBV5-1 combines with J gene TRBJ2-3, with D possibly TRBD2 on 6 matching bases. Per the germline V gene, CDR1 is SGHRS and CDR2 is YFSETQ. The V end was cut by 2 bases, the J end by 6 bases, with 19 bases between. This CDR3 has 16 amino acids. In DNA form, the CDR3 reads TGCGCCAGCAGCTTTTCTTCAGTGCCAGGAGGGGATACGCAGTATTTT. It specifies CASSFSSVPGGDTQYF.

The rearrangement joins TRBV5-1 to TRBJ1-5; D remains ambiguous. The CDR3 contains 14 residues. V lost 0 bases to trimming and J lost 3 bases, with 7 bases between them. From germline, CDR1 is SGHRS and CDR2 YFSETQ. The DNA for the CDR3 is TGCGCCAGCAGCTTGGCGGGAGACAATCAGCCCCAGCATTTT. This gives the protein CASSLAGDNQPQHF. Supplemented by reference TRBV5-1 and TRBJ1-5, the full variable domain reads KAGVTQTPRYLIKTRGQQVTLSCSPISGHRSVSWYQQTPGQGLQFLFEYFSETQRNKGNFPGRFSGRQFSNSRSEMNVSTLELGDSALYLCASSLAGDNQPQHFGDGTRLSIL.

CDR3 nucleotides: TGCGCCAGCAGCTCCCGACAGGGGACGATTTATGGCTACACCTTC. It encodes CASSSRQGTIYGYTF. This chain links TRBV4-3 with TRBJ1-2; 8 bases map to TRBD1. The V segment lost 5 bases and the J segment 5 bases; nucleotides outside the gene matches: 10. CDR1 and CDR2 (germline): LGHNA, YSLEER. The CDR3 covers 15 residues.

The chain employs TRBV10-1 and TRBJ1-5; 9 positions match TRBD1. This CDR3 has 17 residues. CDR1 WNHNN and CDR2 SYGVQD come from the germline V gene (reference sequence). V shed 8 bases and J 0 bases; nucleotides not matched to a gene: 11. Written as DNA, the CDR3 is TGCGCCAGCCACTCAGACAGGGGGGATAATAGCAATCAGCCCCAGCATTTT. Residues: CASHSDRGDNSNQPQHF.